One sample yielded the 6 T cell receptor beta chains listed below, sequenced in a study of blood T cell repertoires in COVID-19. Method: immunoSEQ multiplex PCR; TCRdb's copy keeps in-frame clones and lacks some. The sample lists about 82,000 clones, 85% occurring once. Sequenced input: peripheral blood. These receptors were obtained from a man older than 75 with active or convalescent COVID-19.

V usage is TRBV5-6 and J usage is TRBJ2-4; D is perhaps TRBD1 (5 bases). V dropped 1 base and J dropped 0 bases, with 8 bases sitting between them. CDR3 size: 15 residues. Germline assignment: CDR1 SGHDT and CDR2 YYEEEE. The CDR3 here is CASSLRGLAKNIQYF. CDR3 sequence (DNA): TGTGCCAGCAGCTTGAGGGGCTTAGCCAAAAACATTCAGTACTTC.

The chain couples TRBV24-1 to TRBJ2-5, with TRBD2 matching 12 bases. Losses at the gene ends were 9 bases for V and 5 bases for J; bases not matched to a gene: 18. This CDR3 is 18 amino acids long. Looked up from germline, CDR1 is KGHDR and CDR2 is SFDVKD. The CDR3 is CATDRWASGRAWVETQYF. CDR3 sequence (DNA): TGTGCCACCGATAGGTGGGCTAGCGGGAGGGCCTGGGTGGAGACCCAGTACTTC.

This chain links TRBV6-5 with TRBJ2-3; D may be TRBD2 (6 bases). This CDR3 contains 16 residues. In germline, CDR1 is MNHEY, CDR2 SVGAGI. V lost 0 bases and J lost 4, with 14 bases in between. CDR3 amino acids: CASSYSRGGRADTQYF. CDR3 DNA sequence: TGTGCCAGCAGTTACTCGAGGGGAGGTCGGGCAGATACGCAGTATTTT.

This clone has just one count. The chain combines TRBV12-3 or TRBV12-4 with TRBJ1-1; no clear D gene. V gave up 4 bases and J gave up 3 bases, with 3 bases separating them. The CDR3 length is 11 residues. CDR3 nucleotides: TGTGCCAGCAGTTCTTACACTGAAGCTTTCTTT. This gives the protein CASSSYTEAFF.

This clone appeared a single time. The chain joins TRBV30 to TRBJ2-7; TRBD2 matches 8 bases. With V trimmed by 4 bases and J by 7 bases, 6 bases remained unmatched. The CDR3 spans 12 residues. Germline CDR1 reads GTSNPN; CDR2 reads SVGIG (reference sequence). DNA of the CDR3: TGTGCCTGGACCCTTGGCGGGGGGGAGCAGTACGTC. This codes for CAWTLGGGEQYV.

The gene calls are TRBV11-3 and TRBJ2-2, with D unclear. The germline CDR1 and CDR2 sequences are SGHNT and YENEEA. V lost 0 bases, J lost 5 bases, and 4 bases lay in between. The CDR3 is 13 amino acids. CDR3: CASSLDRTGELFF. In nucleotides, the CDR3 is TGTGCCAGCAGCTTAGACCGGACCGGGGAGCTGTTTTTT.